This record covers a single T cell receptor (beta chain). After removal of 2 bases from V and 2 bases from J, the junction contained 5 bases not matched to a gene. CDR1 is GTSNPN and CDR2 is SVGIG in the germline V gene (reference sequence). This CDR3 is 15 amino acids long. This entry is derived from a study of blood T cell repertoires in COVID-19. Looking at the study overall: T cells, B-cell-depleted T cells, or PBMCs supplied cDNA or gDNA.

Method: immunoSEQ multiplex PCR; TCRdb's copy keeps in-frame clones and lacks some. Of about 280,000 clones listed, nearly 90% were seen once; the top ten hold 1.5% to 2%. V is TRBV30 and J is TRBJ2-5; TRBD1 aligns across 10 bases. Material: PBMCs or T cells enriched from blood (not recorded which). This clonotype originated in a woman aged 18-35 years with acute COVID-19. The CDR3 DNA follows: TGTGCCTGGAGTCGGGACAGGGGAACACAAGAGACCCAGTACTTC. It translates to CAWSRDRGTQETQYF.